This TCR beta chain is from a study of T-cell memory formation after mild COVID-19. The germline V and J ends were trimmed by 2 bases and 4 bases, with 9 bases remaining between them. The CDR3 totals 13 residues. Germline V gives CDR1 DFQATT, CDR2 SNEGSKA (reference sequence). This clonotype was observed a handful of times. The antigen is undetermined. Each CDR3 protein is one row after TCRdb ran MiXCR on the 5' RACE reads. The table has approximately 400,000 distinct CDR3 sequences, approximately 18% seen once. Whole-study findings and limits: Whereas later expanders leaned CD4+, clones contracting day 15 to 85 showed a balanced CD4/CD8 makeup.

Sample: PBMCs or a T cell subset sorted from them (not recorded which). V and J are TRBV20-1 and TRBJ1-5; D is possibly TRBD1 (5 bases). This clonotype was sampled from a man younger than 35 who had mild COVID-19 (a few samples of this study predate the infection). Cell type and time point are not known. The CDR3 sequence: CSARIGGNQPQHF. The DNA for the CDR3 is TGCAGTGCTAGAATCGGGGGTAATCAGCCCCAGCATTTT.